The present T cell receptor (beta chain) was sequenced within a study of neoadjuvant anti-PD-1 for oral cavity cancer. Study information: Non-progressing patients received a fourth nivolumab dose near day 43, then surgery on days 50-56.

Specified time point: after neoadjuvant nivolumab, at surgical resection. The patients had HPV-negative, locally advanced oral cavity squamous cell carcinoma. Per germline, CDR1 MNHEY and CDR2 SVGAGI. Trimming cost V 6 bases and J 7 bases; bases outside gene matches: 5. The CDR3 consists of 15 residues. Study-wide results and limits: PBMC Gini-index clonality exceeded responders' in non-responders post-nivolumab.

As to this clone: The antigen is undetermined.

Six replicates per PBMC sample, mostly from 480 ng of genomic DNA. The protocol was immunoSEQ multiplex PCR, while the TCRdb copy is restricted to in-frame clones and leaves out a portion. Of 9,000 to 10,000 clones in the sample, about 70% were seen once. The specimen comprised PBMCs, sampled after nivolumab (anti-PD-1) treatment. The gene calls are TRBV6-5 and TRBJ2-1, with 14 bases matching TRBD2. This sequence was found in a person between 40 and 85 years old with oral cavity squamous cell carcinoma. CDR3 nucleotides: TGTGCCAGCAGAGAGGGACTAGCGGGAGTGAATGAGCAGTTCTTC. This gives the protein CASREGLAGVNEQFF.